These 3 T cell receptor beta chains share one sample of origin, sequenced in a study of blood T cell repertoires in COVID-19. Only in-frame clones appear in the TCRdb table, and some are missing; sequencing was by immunoSEQ multiplex PCR. The data contain roughly 97,000 clones, roughly nine tenths of them singletons. Input material: peripheral blood. The receptors were gathered from a human donor in a cohort sampled during active COVID-19.

J is TRBJ1-6 and V is TRBV12-3 or TRBV12-4; D gene unclear. CDR3 length: 13 amino acids. V dropped 3 bases and J dropped 8 bases, with 8 bases sitting between them. For the CDR3, the DNA is TGTGCCAGCAGTTTCGTATCGGATTCACCCCTCCACTTT. Encoded protein: CASSFVSDSPLHF.

This chain links TRBV7-3 with TRBJ1-1, with D perhaps matching TRBD1 (6 bases). Per the germline V gene, CDR1 is SGHTA and CDR2 is FQGTGA. Trimming pared 4 bases from V and 1 base from J, leaving 7 bases between. The CDR3 totals 13 residues. The CDR3 region is CASSSDRNTEAFF. The CDR3 region has the DNA TGTGCCAGCAGCTCGGACAGGAACACTGAAGCTTTCTTT.

This clone was recorded at least ten times. V is TRBV7-2 and J is TRBJ1-5; TRBD1 matches at 9 bases. The V gene's germline CDR1 is SGHTA and CDR2 FQGNSA. Germline trimming cut 7 bases from V and 6 bases from J; bases unmatched to any gene: 10. The CDR3 is made up of 15 amino acids. CDR3 sequence (DNA): TGTGCCAGCACCCTCACAGGGGGCGCAAGTCAGCCCCAGCATTTT. This codes for CASTLTGGASQPQHF.